One and the same sample provided the 21 T cell receptor beta chains below, sequenced in a study of identical twins. TCRdb re-analysed the 5' RACE reads in MiXCR, keeping a single row per CDR3 protein. The sample holds roughly 350,000 distinct CDR3 sequences, roughly 12% seen once. The sample also formed part of further work on yellow fever vaccine responses in identical twins.

Source material: CD8+ T cells sorted from blood. Receptors were obtained from a woman aged 18 to 35 in good health.

This clonotype was seen more than once but under ten times. V is TRBV6-4 and J is TRBJ1-1; 7 nucleotides match TRBD1. Per the germline V gene, CDR1 is MRHNA and CDR2 is SNTAGT. The CDR3 length is 15 residues. V dropped 3 bases and J dropped 3; count of bases not matched to a gene: 7. The CDR3 here is CASSERQGSDTEAFF. The CDR3 bases are TGTGCCAGCAGTGAACGACAGGGTTCGGACACTGAAGCTTTCTTT.

V and J are TRBV11-1 and TRBJ2-1; 7 bases line up with TRBD1. Germline V gives CDR1 SGHAT, CDR2 FQDESV (reference sequence). The CDR3 is 19 amino acids. V shed 4 bases, J shed 4 bases, and the junction held 19 bases outside the gene matches. CDR3 sequence reads: CASSSGRASRQGEYNEQFF. DNA of the CDR3: TGTGCCAGCAGCTCGGGGCGGGCCTCAAGACAGGGCGAATACAATGAGCAGTTCTTC.

The chain is built from TRBV7-8 and TRBJ2-2; D ambiguous. V lost 3 bases and J lost 5, with 13 bases in between. Germline V gene data show CDR1 as SGHVS and CDR2 as FQNEAQ. The CDR3 contains 15 residues. As DNA, the CDR3 is TGTGCCAGCAGCTTTGGAAGGGCGGTTACCGGGGAGCTGTTTTTT. This encodes CASSFGRAVTGELFF.

This sequence joins TRBV7-9 and TRBJ2-2; possible D gene TRBD2, 5 bases. The germline CDR1 and CDR2 sequences are SEHNR and FQNEAQ (reference sequence). The CDR3 loop spans 14 amino acids. Trimming took off 5 bases at V and 5 bases at J, with 12 bases between the two ends. The CDR3 DNA follows: TGTGCCAGCAGCCACGCAGCGGAGACCGGGGAGCTGTTTTTT. This encodes CASSHAAETGELFF.

This clonotype was observed a few times. The gene calls are TRBV6-1 and TRBJ2-7; D uncertain. The CDR3 is 13 residues long. Trimming took 6 bases from V and 4 from J, leaving 13 bases between them. Germline CDR1 reads MNHNS; CDR2 reads SASEGT. For the CDR3, the DNA is TGTGCCAGCAGGCAACGCGAGGAATACGAGCAGTACTTC. Its protein is CASRQREEYEQYF.

The sample holds many counts of this clonotype. The chain joins TRBV12-3 or TRBV12-4 to TRBJ2-1; the match to TRBD1 covers 9 bases. J lost 7 bases, V lost 6 bases, and 16 bases had no gene match. The CDR3 is 17 amino acids. CDR3 nucleotides: TGTGCCAGCAGCCCCCTGGGGGGACAGGGTTTGAGGAATGAGCAGTTCTTC. Its protein is CASSPLGGQGLRNEQFF.

V usage is TRBV27 and J usage is TRBJ2-3; tentatively, D is TRBD2 (5 bases). V shed 5 bases and J shed 4 bases, with 13 bases lying between them. Germline V lookup: CDR1 MNHEY, CDR2 SMNVEV (reference sequence). The CDR3 loop spans 14 amino acids. The CDR3: CASSIGPGADTQYF. CDR3 coding DNA: TGTGCCAGCAGTATCGGACCCGGGGCAGATACGCAGTATTTT.

This clonotype was seen more than once but under ten times. The rearrangement links TRBV2 to TRBJ2-7; D call uncertain. V lost 8 bases and J lost 3, with 8 bases in between. Looked up from germline, CDR1 is SNHLY and CDR2 is FYNNEI. CDR3 size: 11 residues. The CDR3 coding sequence is TGTGCCAGCTTGGGCGGCTACGAGCAGTACGTC. Its protein product is CASLGGYEQYV.

This clonotype was seen a handful of times. This chain links TRBV6-1 with TRBJ2-1; 11 nucleotides agree with TRBD1. This CDR3 spans 17 amino acids. Germline CDR1 MNHNS, CDR2 SASEGT. Unmatched junction bases numbered 13, after V lost 6 bases and J lost 6 bases. The CDR3 sequence: CASRNTGTGGLSNEQFF. The CDR3 DNA reads as TGTGCCAGCAGAAATACCGGGACAGGGGGATTAAGCAATGAGCAGTTCTTC.

The chain is built from TRBV11-2 and TRBJ2-3, with 10 bases matching TRBD2. Germline V gene sequence: CDR1 SGHAT, CDR2 FQNNGV. The junction had 9 bases not matched to a gene; V was cut back by 3 bases and J by 0 bases. The CDR3 consists of 18 residues. CDR3 protein: CASSFIAGGYTSTDTQYF. In nucleotides, the CDR3 is TGTGCCAGCAGCTTTATAGCGGGGGGTTACACTAGCACAGATACGCAGTATTTT.

The V and J genes are TRBV2 and TRBJ2-1; the D is unclear. V dropped 1 base and J dropped 3 bases, with 7 bases sitting between them. The CDR3 totals 14 residues. From germline, CDR1 is SNHLY and CDR2 FYNNEI. The CDR3 protein is CASSEEGFYNEQFF. CDR3 bases: TGTGCCAGCAGTGAAGAGGGTTTCTACAATGAGCAGTTCTTC. Variable domain in full (rest from reference TRBV2 and TRBJ2-1): EPEVTQTPSHQVTQMGQEVILRCVPISNHLYFYWYRQILGQKVEFLVSFYNNEISEKSEIFDDQFSVERPDGSNFTLKIRSTKLEDSAMYFCASSEEGFYNEQFFGPGTRLTVL.

This sequence joins TRBV9 and TRBJ2-2; TRBD1 matches 8 bases. V lost 3 bases to trimming and J lost 6 bases; unmatched junction nucleotides: 10. CDR1 and CDR2 (germline): SGDLS, YYNGEE. The CDR3 totals 16 residues. The CDR3 protein is CASSDLVTGAPGELFF. The DNA for the CDR3 is TGTGCCAGCAGCGACCTCGTGACAGGGGCTCCCGGGGAGCTGTTTTTT.

This clonotype showed up just a few times. The genes are TRBV7-2 and TRBJ1-1; D is uncertain. Per the germline V gene, CDR1 is SGHTA and CDR2 is FQGNSA. V lost 1 base, J lost 0 bases, and 9 bases lay in between. The CDR3 is 15 amino acids. In nucleotides, the CDR3 is TGTGCCAGCAGCTTAGATCGCCTCATGAACACTGAAGCTTTCTTT. The encoded protein is CASSLDRLMNTEAFF.

This clonotype has just a few counts. The V gene is TRBV29-1, the J gene TRBJ2-1; tentatively, D is TRBD2 (6 bases). The V end lost 6 bases, the J end lost 4 bases, and 16 bases lay between the germline ends. The CDR3 sequence is 14 residues long. Germline CDR1 reads SQVTM; CDR2 reads ANQGSEA. The CDR3 loop is CSVAAGPVYNEQFF. The CDR3 nucleotides read TGCAGCGTAGCGGCGGGACCGGTTTACAATGAGCAGTTCTTC.

This clonotype appeared a few times. The chain has TRBV28 and TRBJ1-1, with a tentative D call TRBD1 (5 bases). The CDR3 runs 14 residues. Trimming cost V 6 bases and J 1 base, with 12 bases left between them. The germline CDR1 and CDR2 sequences are MDHEN and SYDVKM. CDR3 coding DNA: TGTGCCAGCAGACTTGGCGGGACGAACACTGAAGCTTTCTTT. Amino acids: CASRLGGTNTEAFF. The whole variable domain, remainder taken from reference TRBV28 and TRBJ1-1, is DVKVTQSSRYLVKRTGEKVFLECVQDMDHENMFWYRQDPGLGLRLIYFSYDVKMKEKGDIPEGYSVSREKKERFSLILESASTNQTSMYLCASRLGGTNTEAFFGQGTRLTVV.

This clonotype came up a few times. V and J are TRBV4-1 and TRBJ2-5, with D perhaps TRBD2 (7 bases). Germline V gives CDR1 MGHRA, CDR2 YSYEKL. The CDR3 extends over 18 amino acids. The germline V and J ends were trimmed by 3 bases and 3 bases, with 23 bases remaining between them. The CDR3, as DNA: TGCGCCAGCAGCCACCCCCGGGGGGCGGGAGTCTCCGAAGAGACCCAGTACTTC. Amino acid sequence: CASSHPRGAGVSEETQYF.

The gene calls are TRBV12-3 or TRBV12-4 and TRBJ2-3; TRBD2 aligns across 11 bases. CDR3 length equals 16 residues. V dropped 2 bases and J dropped 5; count of bases not matched to a gene: 6. DNA of the CDR3: TGTGCCAGCAGTTTATTAGCGGGGGGGTCAGGAGATACGCAGTATTTT. Translating gives CASSLLAGGSGDTQYF.

The sample holds a few counts of this clonotype. The rearrangement links TRBV20-1 to TRBJ2-1, with 11 positions matching TRBD2. After removal of 0 bases from V and 9 bases from J, the junction contained 13 bases not matched to a gene. In germline, CDR1 is DFQATT, CDR2 SNEGSKA (reference sequence). There are 17 residues in the CDR3. The CDR3, as DNA: TGCAGTGCTAGAGACGGAAGGGTAGCGGGGGGGCACGGTGAGCAGTTCTTC. The encoded protein is CSARDGRVAGGHGEQFF.

The chain recombines TRBV11-3 with TRBJ2-1, with a tentative D call TRBD2 (5 bases). V was clipped by 3 bases and J by 8 bases, with 14 bases between them. This CDR3 region has 14 residues. Germline CDR1 reads SGHNT; CDR2 reads YENEEA. CDR3 bases: TGTGCCAGCAGCTTCATGGTTCGGGGAGATGAGCAGTTCTTC. It is translated as CASSFMVRGDEQFF.

CDR3 DNA sequence: TGTGCCAGCAGTTTCACAGGTCCTGCAAATGAGCAGTTCTTC. Translating gives CASSFTGPANEQFF. The J gene is TRBJ2-1, the V gene TRBV12-3 or TRBV12-4; tentatively, D is TRBD1 (5 bases). The ends were cut back, 3 bases at V and 7 bases at J, with 13 bases in the middle. This CDR3 has 14 residues.

This clonotype was found many times. V and J are TRBV10-3 and TRBJ1-2, with D perhaps TRBD1 (6 bases). Trimming pared 4 bases from V and 8 bases from J, leaving 17 bases between. This CDR3 has 14 amino acids. Germline CDR1 reads ENHRY; CDR2 reads SYGVKD. This chain's CDR3 is CAISVKGGDGGYTF. The CDR3 nucleotides read TGTGCCATCAGTGTAAAAGGGGGAGATGGGGGCTACACCTTC.